This T cell receptor beta chain is from a study of blood T cell repertoires in COVID-19. About the research overall: The United States, Italy and Spain were the sources of the acute and convalescent COVID-19 samples. Sources were T cells, B-cell-depleted T cells, or PBMCs; the material itself was cDNA or gDNA.

CDR1 is SGHRS, CDR2 YFSETQ, per germline. The V segment lost 3 bases and the J segment 0 bases; nucleotides outside the gene matches: 3. CDR3 length: 15 amino acids. As originally analysed: The authors estimated nucleated cell counts from reference gene primer amplification. Generated by immunoSEQ multiplex PCR, the TCRdb table keeps only in-frame clones and is missing some. That table supplies the V and J calls and clone size; D and trimming were determined from the DNA. This table holds some 220,000 clones, 84% found once. The TCR originated in a woman aged 80 or over with active or convalescent COVID-19. The source material was peripheral blood. The genes are TRBV5-1 and TRBJ2-3; 8 bases line up with TRBD2. CDR3 protein: CASSWPSGSTDTQYF. The CDR3 DNA is TGCGCCAGCAGCTGGCCTAGCGGGAGCACAGATACGCAGTATTTT.